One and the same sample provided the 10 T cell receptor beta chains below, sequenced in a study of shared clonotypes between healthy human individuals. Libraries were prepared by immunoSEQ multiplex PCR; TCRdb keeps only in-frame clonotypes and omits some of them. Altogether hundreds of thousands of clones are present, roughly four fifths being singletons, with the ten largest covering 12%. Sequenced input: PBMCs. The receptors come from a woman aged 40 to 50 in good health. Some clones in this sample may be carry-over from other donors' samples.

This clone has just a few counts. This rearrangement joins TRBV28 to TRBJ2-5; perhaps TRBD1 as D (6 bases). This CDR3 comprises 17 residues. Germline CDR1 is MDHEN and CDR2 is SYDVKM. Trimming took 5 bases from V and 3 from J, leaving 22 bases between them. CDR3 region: CASSRVSTGYSEETQYF. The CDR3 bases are TGTGCCAGCAGTCGCGTGTCCACAGGGTATTCTGAAGAGACCCAGTACTTC.

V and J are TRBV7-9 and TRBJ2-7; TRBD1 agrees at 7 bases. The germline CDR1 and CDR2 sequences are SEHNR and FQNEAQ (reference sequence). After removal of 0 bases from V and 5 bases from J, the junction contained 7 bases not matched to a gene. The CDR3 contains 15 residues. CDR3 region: CASSLAGEGGHEQYF. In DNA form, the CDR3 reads TGTGCCAGCAGCTTAGCGGGCGAAGGGGGCCACGAGCAGTACTTC.

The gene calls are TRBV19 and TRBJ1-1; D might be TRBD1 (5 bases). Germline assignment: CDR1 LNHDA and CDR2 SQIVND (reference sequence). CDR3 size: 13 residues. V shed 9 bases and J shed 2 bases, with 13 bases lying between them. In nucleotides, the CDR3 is TGTGCCAGCCTGGTGGGGGAAAACACTGAAGCTTTCTTT. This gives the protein CASLVGENTEAFF.

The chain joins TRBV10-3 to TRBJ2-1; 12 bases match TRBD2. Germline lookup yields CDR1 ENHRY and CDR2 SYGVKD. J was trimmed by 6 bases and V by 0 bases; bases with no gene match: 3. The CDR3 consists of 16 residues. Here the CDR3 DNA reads TGTGCCATCAGTGAGTCGACTAGCGGGAGTTCCAATGAGCAGTTCTTC. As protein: CAISESTSGSSNEQFF.

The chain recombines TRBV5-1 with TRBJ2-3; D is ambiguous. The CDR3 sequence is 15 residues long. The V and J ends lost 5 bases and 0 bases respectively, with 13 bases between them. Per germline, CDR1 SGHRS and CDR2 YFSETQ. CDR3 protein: CASRPDPGSTDTQYF. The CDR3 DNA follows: TGCGCCAGCAGACCCGACCCTGGTAGCACAGATACGCAGTATTTT. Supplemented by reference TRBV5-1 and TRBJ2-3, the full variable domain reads KAGVTQTPRYLIKTRGQQVTLSCSPISGHRSVSWYQQTPGQGLQFLFEYFSETQRNKGNFPGRFSGRQFSNSRSEMNVSTLELGDSALYLCASRPDPGSTDTQYFGPGTRLTVL.

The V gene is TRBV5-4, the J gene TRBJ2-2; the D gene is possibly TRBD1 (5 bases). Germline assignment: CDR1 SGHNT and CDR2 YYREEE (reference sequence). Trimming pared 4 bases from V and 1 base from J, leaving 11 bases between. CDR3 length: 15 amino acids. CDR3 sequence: CASSASGQNTGELFF. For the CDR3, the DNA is TGTGCCAGCAGCGCATCAGGACAGAACACCGGGGAGCTGTTTTTT.

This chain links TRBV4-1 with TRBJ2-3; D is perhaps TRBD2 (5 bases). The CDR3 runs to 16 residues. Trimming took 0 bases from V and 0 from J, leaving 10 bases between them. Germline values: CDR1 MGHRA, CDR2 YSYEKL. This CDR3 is CASSQDSDSSTDTQYF. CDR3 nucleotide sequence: TGCGCCAGCAGCCAAGATAGCGACTCGAGCACAGATACGCAGTATTTT.

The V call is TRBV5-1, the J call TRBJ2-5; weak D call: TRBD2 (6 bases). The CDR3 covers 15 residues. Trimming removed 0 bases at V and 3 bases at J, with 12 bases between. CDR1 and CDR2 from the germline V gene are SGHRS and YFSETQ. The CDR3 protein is CASSLAPGEEETQYF. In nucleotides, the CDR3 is TGCGCCAGCAGCTTGGCCCCCGGGGAGGAAGAGACCCAGTACTTC.

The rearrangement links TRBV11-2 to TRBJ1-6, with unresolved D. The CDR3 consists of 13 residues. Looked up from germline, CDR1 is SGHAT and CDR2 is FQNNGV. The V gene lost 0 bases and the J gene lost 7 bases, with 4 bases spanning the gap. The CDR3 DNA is TGTGCCAGCAGCTTAGATCCGAATTCACCCCTCCACTTT. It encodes CASSLDPNSPLHF.

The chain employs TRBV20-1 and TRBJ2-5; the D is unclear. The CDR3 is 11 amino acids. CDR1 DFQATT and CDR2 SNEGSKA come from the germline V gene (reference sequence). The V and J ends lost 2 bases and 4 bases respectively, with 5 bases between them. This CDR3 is CSARKIETQYF. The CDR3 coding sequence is TGCAGTGCTAGAAAGATAGAGACCCAGTACTTC.